The entry that follows covers one T cell receptor beta chain sequence. Antigen unknown. Naive CD4+ cells had CD25+ Tregs removed. TCRdb reanalysed the 5' RACE reads using MiXCR and keeps one entry per CDR3 protein. This sample has 60,000 to 65,000 distinct CDR3 sequences; approximately 29% occur once, and the top ten carry about 2.3%. Germline V lookup: CDR1 SGHRS, CDR2 YFSETQ. The CDR3 covers 16 residues. Trimming cost V 0 bases and J 0 bases, with 12 bases left between them. Study-level findings and limits: Tumor memory CD4+ T cell TCR gene usage was found to cluster with blood and lymph node memory CD4+ cells and with lymph node naive CD4+ cells.

The chain couples TRBV5-1 to TRBJ2-5; D might be TRBD2 (6 bases). The sample taken for sequencing was tumor-infiltrating naive CD4+ T cells sorted from the breast tumor. Specified subset: naive CD4+ T cells, CD4+CD45RA+CD25-. The source of this sequence is a female donor with breast cancer. CDR3 amino acids: CASSLAGGTYQETQYF. The CDR3 nucleotides read TGCGCCAGCAGCTTGGCCGGAGGGACGTACCAAGAGACCCAGTACTTC.